Described below is a single TCR beta chain sequence and its context. The missing CDR3 end, 3 residues past where the read stops, is filled in from the germline J gene. This sample was included in a study of T cell clonality in common variable immunodeficiency. Libraries were prepared by immunoSEQ multiplex PCR; TCRdb keeps only in-frame clonotypes and omits some of them. The table lists some 40,000 clones, with no singletons. Germline-derived CDR1 and CDR2 are MNHEY and SVGEGT. This CDR3 has 15 amino acids. The chain employs TRBV6-2 or TRBV6-3 and TRBJ1-2; the D is unclear. The sample consisted of peripheral blood mononuclear cells. The origin of this receptor is a person between 18 and 70 years old in good health. The sequenced part of the CDR3 DNA is TGTGCCAGCAGTCATTTAGCGGGAACCTACAATGAC. Protein product: CASSHLAGTYND. The full-length CDR3 reads as CASSHLAGTYNDYTF.